This note documents a single T cell receptor beta chain sequence. This specimen comes from a study of control samples from healthy donors and cancer patients. Sequencing used immunoSEQ multiplex PCR; TCRdb keeps in-frame clones, though not all of them. The data hold 50,000 to 65,000 clones, with around 93% observed a single time. CDR1 and CDR2 (germline): SQVTM, ANQGSEA. Trimming removed 7 bases at V and 4 bases at J, with 13 bases between. The CDR3 runs 12 residues. The rearrangement uses TRBV29-1 and TRBJ1-1; D perhaps matches TRBD1 (6 bases). The sequence derives from a man aged 25 to 40 with colorectal cancer. The sample consisted of PBMCs. CDR3 sequence: CSAQGGSTEAFF. The CDR3 nucleotides read TGCAGCGCCCAAGGGGGGAGCACTGAAGCTTTCTTT.